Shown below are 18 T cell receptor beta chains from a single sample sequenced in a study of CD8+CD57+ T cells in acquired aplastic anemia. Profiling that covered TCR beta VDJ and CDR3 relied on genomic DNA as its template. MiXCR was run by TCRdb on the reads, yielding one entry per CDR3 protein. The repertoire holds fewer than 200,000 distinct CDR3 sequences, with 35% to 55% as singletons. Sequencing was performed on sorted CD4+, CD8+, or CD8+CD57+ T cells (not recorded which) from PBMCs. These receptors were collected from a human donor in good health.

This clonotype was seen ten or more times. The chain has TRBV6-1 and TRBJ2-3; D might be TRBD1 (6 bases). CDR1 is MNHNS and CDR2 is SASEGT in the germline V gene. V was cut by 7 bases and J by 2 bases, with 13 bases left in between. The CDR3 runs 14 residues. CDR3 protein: CASTDRLPTDTQYF. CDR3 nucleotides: TGTGCCAGCACAGACAGGTTACCCACAGATACGCAGTATTTT.

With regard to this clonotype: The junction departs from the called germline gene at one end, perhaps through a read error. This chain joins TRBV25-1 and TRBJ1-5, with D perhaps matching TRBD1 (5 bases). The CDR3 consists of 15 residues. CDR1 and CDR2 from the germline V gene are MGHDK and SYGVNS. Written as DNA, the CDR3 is TGCGCCAGCAGCCAGGGTTCGATGTACAATCAGCCCCAGCATTTT. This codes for CASSQGSMYNQPQHF.

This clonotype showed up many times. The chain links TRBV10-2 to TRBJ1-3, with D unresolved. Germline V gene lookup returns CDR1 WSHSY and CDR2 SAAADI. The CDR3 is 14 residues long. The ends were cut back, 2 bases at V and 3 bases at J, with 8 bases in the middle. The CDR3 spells CASSEMADGNTIYF. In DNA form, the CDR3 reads TGCGCCAGCAGTGAGATGGCGGATGGAAACACCATATATTTT.

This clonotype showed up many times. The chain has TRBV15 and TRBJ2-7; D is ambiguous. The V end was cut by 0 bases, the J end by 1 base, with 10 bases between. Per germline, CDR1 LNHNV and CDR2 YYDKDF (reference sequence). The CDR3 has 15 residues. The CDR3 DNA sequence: TGTGCCACCAGCAGAGATGATTCCCCGTCCTACGAGCAGTACTTC. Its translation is CATSRDDSPSYEQYF.

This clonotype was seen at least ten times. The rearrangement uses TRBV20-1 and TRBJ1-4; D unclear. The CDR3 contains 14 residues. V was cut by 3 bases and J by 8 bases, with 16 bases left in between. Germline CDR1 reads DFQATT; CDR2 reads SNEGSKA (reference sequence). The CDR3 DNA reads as TGCAGTGCTAGGGGGAACGGGATTAGAGAAAAACTGTTTTTT. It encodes CSARGNGIREKLFF.

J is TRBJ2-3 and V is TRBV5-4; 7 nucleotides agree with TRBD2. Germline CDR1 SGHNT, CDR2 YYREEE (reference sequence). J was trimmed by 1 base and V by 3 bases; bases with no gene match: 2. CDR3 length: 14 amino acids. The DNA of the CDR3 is TGTGCCAGCAGCTCTACTAGCGGCACAGATACGCAGTATTTT. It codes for CASSSTSGTDTQYF.

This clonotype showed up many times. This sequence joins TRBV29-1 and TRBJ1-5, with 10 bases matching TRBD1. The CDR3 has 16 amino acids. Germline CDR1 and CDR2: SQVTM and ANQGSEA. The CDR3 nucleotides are TGCACCCCCGGGGACAGGGGTATATTTGAAGATCAGCCCCAGCATTTT. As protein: CTPGDRGIFEDQPQHF.

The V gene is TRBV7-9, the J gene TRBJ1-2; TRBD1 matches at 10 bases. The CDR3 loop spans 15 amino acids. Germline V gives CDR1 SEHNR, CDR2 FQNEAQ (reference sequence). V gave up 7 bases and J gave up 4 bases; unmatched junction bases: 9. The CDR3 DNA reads TGTGCCAGCACCTACTGGGACAGGGGAAGCTATGGCTACACCTTC. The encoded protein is CASTYWDRGSYGYTF.

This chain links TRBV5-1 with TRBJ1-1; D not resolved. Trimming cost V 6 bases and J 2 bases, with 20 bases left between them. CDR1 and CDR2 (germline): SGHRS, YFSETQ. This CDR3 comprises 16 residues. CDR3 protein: CASTSRGGLVNTEAFF. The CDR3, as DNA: TGCGCCAGCACCTCCCGGGGAGGACTGGTCAACACTGAAGCTTTCTTT.

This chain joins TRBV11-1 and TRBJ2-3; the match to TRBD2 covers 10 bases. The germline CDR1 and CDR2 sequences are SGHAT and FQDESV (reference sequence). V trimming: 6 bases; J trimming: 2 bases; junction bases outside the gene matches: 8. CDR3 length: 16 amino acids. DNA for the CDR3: TGTGCCAGCAGGTATAGCGGGGGGCAATTCACAGATACGCAGTATTTT. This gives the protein CASRYSGGQFTDTQYF.

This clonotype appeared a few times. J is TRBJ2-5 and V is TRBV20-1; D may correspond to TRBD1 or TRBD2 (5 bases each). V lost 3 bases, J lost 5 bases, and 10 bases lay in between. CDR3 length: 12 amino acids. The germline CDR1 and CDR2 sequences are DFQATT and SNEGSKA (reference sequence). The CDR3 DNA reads TGCAGTGCTAGGTTAGGGGAGGAGACCCAGTACTTC. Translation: CSARLGEETQYF.

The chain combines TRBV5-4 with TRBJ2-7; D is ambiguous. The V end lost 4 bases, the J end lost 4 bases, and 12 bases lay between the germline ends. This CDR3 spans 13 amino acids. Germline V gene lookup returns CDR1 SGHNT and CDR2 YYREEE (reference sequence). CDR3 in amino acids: CASSTQLAYEQYF. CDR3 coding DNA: TGTGCCAGCAGCACCCAGTTGGCTTACGAGCAGTACTTC.

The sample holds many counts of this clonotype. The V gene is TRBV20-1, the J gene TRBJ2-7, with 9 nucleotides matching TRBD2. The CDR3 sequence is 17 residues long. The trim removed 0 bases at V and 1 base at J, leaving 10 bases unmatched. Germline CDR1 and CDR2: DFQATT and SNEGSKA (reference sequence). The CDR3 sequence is CSARDQGAGGRSYEQYF. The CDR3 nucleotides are TGCAGTGCTAGAGATCAGGGCGCGGGAGGGCGATCCTACGAGCAGTACTTC.

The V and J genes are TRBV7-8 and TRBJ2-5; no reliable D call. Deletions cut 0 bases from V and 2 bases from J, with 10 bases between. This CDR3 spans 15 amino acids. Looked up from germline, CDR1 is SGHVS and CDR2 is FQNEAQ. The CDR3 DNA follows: TGTGCCAGCAGCTTAGCAGGCAGCTATCAAGAGACCCAGTACTTC. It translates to CASSLAGSYQETQYF. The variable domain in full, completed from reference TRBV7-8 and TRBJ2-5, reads GAGVSQSPRYKVAKRGQDVALRCDPISGHVSLFWYQQALGQGPEFLTYFQNEAQLDKSGLPSDRFFAERPEGSVSTLKIQRTQQEDSAVYLCASSLAGSYQETQYFGPGTRLLVL.

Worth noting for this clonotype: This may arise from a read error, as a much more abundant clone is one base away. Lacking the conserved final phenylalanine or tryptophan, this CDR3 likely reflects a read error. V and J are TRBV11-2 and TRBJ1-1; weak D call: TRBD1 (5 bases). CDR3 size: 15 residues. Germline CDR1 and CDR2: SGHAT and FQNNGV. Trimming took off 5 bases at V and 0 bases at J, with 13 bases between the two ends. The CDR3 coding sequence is TGTGCCAGCAGCCCTCCCGGGACCCTGAACACTGAAGCTTTCTCT. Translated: CASSPPGTLNTEAFS.

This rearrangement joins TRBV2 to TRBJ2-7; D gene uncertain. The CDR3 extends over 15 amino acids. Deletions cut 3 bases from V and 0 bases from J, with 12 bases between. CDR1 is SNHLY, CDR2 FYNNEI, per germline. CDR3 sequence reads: CASSDRTVSSYEQYF. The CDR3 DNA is TGTGCCAGCAGTGACCGGACGGTGAGCTCCTACGAGCAGTACTTC.

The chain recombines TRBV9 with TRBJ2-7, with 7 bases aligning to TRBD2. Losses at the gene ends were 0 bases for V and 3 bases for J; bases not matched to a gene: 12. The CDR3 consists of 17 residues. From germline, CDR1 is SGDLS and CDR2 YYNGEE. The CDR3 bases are TGTGCCAGCAGCGTAGGGATTAGCGGGCTCCCAGTCTACGAGCAGTACTTC. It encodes CASSVGISGLPVYEQYF.

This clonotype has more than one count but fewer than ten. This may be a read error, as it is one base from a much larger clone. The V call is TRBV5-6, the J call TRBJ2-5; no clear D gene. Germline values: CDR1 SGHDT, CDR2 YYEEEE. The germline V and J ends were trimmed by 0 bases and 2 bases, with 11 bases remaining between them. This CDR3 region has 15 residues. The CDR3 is CASSLASATQETQYF. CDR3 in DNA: TGTGCCAGCAGCTTGGCGTCGGCTACTCAAGAGACCCAGTACTTC.